The 21 T cell receptor beta chains below were found in one sample sequenced in a study of blood T cell repertoires in COVID-19. TCRdb's copy holds only in-frame clones and misses some; the assay was immunoSEQ multiplex PCR. The sample consists of about 150,000 clones, 70% to 90% of them appearing once. Sequencing was performed on peripheral blood. These receptors were obtained from a woman in her sixties or seventies with COVID-19, enrolled during active disease.

The CDR3, as DNA: TGCGCCAGCAGCACCGGGACAGGTAATTATGGCTACACCTTC. Encoded protein: CASSTGTGNYGYTF. The chain employs TRBV5-1 and TRBJ1-2; 8 bases are shared with TRBD1. Germline-derived CDR1 and CDR2 are SGHRS and YFSETQ. Germline trimming cut 4 bases from V and 5 bases from J; bases unmatched to any gene: 7. The CDR3 contains 14 residues.

The V call is TRBV5-6, the J call TRBJ1-1; 8 bases are a match to TRBD1. The CDR3 is 16 amino acids. In germline, CDR1 is SGHDT, CDR2 YYEEEE. V was pared by 0 bases and J by 1 base, with 5 bases of the junction left unmatched. The DNA of the CDR3 is TGTGCCAGCAGCTTGGCGCGGGACAGGAAGAACACTGAAGCTTTCTTT. Amino acid sequence: CASSLARDRKNTEAFF.

CDR3 protein: CASSLAGYYNEQFF. In nucleotides, the CDR3 is TGTGCCAGCAGCTTGGCGGGTTACTACAATGAGCAGTTCTTC. V is TRBV5-4 and J is TRBJ2-1, with unresolved D. The length of the CDR3 is 14 residues. CDR1 and CDR2 from the germline V gene are SGHNT and YYREEE (reference sequence). V lost 0 bases to trimming and J lost 3 bases, with 7 bases between them.

This clone has a single count. The chain combines TRBV3-1 (or the pseudogene TRBV3-2) with TRBJ1-4, with D hard to call. Germline CDR1 LGHDT, CDR2 YNNKEL (reference sequence). This CDR3 is built from 14 residues. V lost 7 bases and J 1 base, leaving 10 bases between the germline ends. The CDR3 reads CASTLRGTNEKLFF. CDR3 nucleotides: TGTGCCAGCACCCTTCGGGGAACTAATGAAAAACTGTTTTTT.

V usage is TRBV7-3 and J usage is TRBJ2-5, with 9 bases that match TRBD2. Germline values: CDR1 SGHTA, CDR2 FQGTGA. This CDR3 contains 15 residues. V trimming: 2 bases; J trimming: 1 base; junction bases outside the gene matches: 2. As DNA, the CDR3 is TGTGCCAGCAGCTTACATAGCGGGGGCCAAGAGACCCAGTACTTC. Encoded protein: CASSLHSGGQETQYF. Looking up the rest from reference TRBV7-3 and TRBJ2-5 gives the full variable domain: GAGVSQTPSNKVTEKGKYVELRCDPISGHTALYWYRQSLGQGPEFLIYFQGTGAADDSGLPNDRFFAVRPEGSVSTLKIQRTERGDSAVYLCASSLHSGGQETQYFGPGTRLLVL.

CDR3: CASRRGQGGYEQYF. DNA of the CDR3: TGTGCCAGTAGAAGGGGACAGGGGGGCTACGAGCAGTACTTC. The chain has TRBV19 and TRBJ2-7, with TRBD1 matching over 11 bases. After removal of 6 bases from V and 3 bases from J, the junction contained 4 bases not matched to a gene. The CDR3 spans 14 residues. Per germline, CDR1 LNHDA and CDR2 SQIVND (reference sequence).

J is TRBJ2-7 and V is TRBV2, with D tentatively TRBD1 (6 bases). Germline assignment: CDR1 SNHLY and CDR2 FYNNEI. V lost 7 bases and J lost 0, with 10 bases in between. This CDR3 is built from 13 residues. The CDR3 reads CASTQGFSYEQYF. DNA of the CDR3: TGTGCCAGCACTCAGGGGTTCTCCTACGAGCAGTACTTC.

The chain combines TRBV6-5 with TRBJ2-1; 9 bases are a match to TRBD2. The CDR3 totals 15 residues. Germline CDR1 reads MNHEY; CDR2 reads SVGAGI. The J segment lost 4 bases and the V segment lost 6 bases, leaving 7 bases of the junction unmatched. In DNA, the CDR3 is TGTGCCAGCAGGACAACTAGCGGGCGTTACAATGAGCAGTTCTTC. Its translation: CASRTTSGRYNEQFF.

V gene TRBV20-1 combines with J gene TRBJ2-2; D might be TRBD1 (5 bases). This CDR3 has 13 residues. Germline V gives CDR1 DFQATT, CDR2 SNEGSKA (reference sequence). V lost 3 bases, J lost 1 base, and 6 bases lay in between. The CDR3 DNA sequence: TGCAGTGCTAGTACAGGGAACACCGGGGAGCTGTTTTTT. Translation: CSASTGNTGELFF.

The V call is TRBV12-3 or TRBV12-4, the J call TRBJ1-1; the D is unclear. Deletions cut 2 bases from V and 6 bases from J, with 4 bases between. The CDR3 is 11 residues long. The CDR3 DNA is TGTGCCAGCAGTTTATTCGCTGAAGCTTTCTTT. Translating it yields CASSLFAEAFF.

This clone was seen only a few times. The chain combines TRBV4-3 with TRBJ2-7; 7 nucleotides line up with TRBD2. Germline loops: CDR1 LGHNA, CDR2 YSLEER. CDR3 size: 14 residues. Trimming took 4 bases from V and 2 from J; bases not matched to a gene: 5. The CDR3 region is CASSRSGPAYEQYF. In DNA form, the CDR3 reads TGCGCCAGCAGCCGTAGCGGGCCTGCCTACGAGCAGTACTTC.

J is TRBJ2-7 and V is TRBV7-3; 13 bases match TRBD2. With V trimmed by 4 bases and J by 2 bases, 2 bases remained unmatched. Germline CDR1 SGHTA, CDR2 FQGTGA. The CDR3 is 15 residues long. The CDR3 region has the DNA TGTGCCAGCAGCTCACTAGCGGGGGGGCCCTACGAGCAGTACTTC. This translates into CASSSLAGGPYEQYF. The full variable domain, rest sourced from reference TRBV7-3 and TRBJ2-7, is GAGVSQTPSNKVTEKGKYVELRCDPISGHTALYWYRQSLGQGPEFLIYFQGTGAADDSGLPNDRFFAVRPEGSVSTLKIQRTERGDSAVYLCASSSLAGGPYEQYFGPGTRLTVT.

The V gene is TRBV11-2, the J gene TRBJ1-1, with 8 positions matching TRBD1. This CDR3 is built from 18 residues. Germline assignment: CDR1 SGHAT and CDR2 FQNNGV. After removal of 2 bases from V and 0 bases from J, the junction contained 11 bases not matched to a gene. The CDR3 loop is CASSLPAGTGAMNTEAFF. CDR3 nucleotides: TGTGCCAGCAGCTTACCAGCCGGGACAGGTGCTATGAACACTGAAGCTTTCTTT.

CDR3 nucleotides: TGTGCCAGCAGCGTAGCTAGCACCGGTGAAGCTTTCTTT. Its translation is CASSVASTGEAFF. The rearrangement uses TRBV9 and TRBJ1-1; D remains ambiguous. Deletions cut 0 bases from V and 7 bases from J, with 10 bases between. The CDR3 consists of 13 residues. Germline V gene sequence: CDR1 SGDLS, CDR2 YYNGEE.

The rearrangement links TRBV19 to TRBJ1-3, with D possibly TRBD1 on 6 matching bases. V lost 6 bases and J 0 bases, leaving 12 bases between the germline ends. Germline-derived CDR1 and CDR2 are LNHDA and SQIVND (reference sequence). The CDR3 has 15 residues. The CDR3 loop reads CASSLDSFSGNTIYF. The CDR3 DNA reads as TGTGCCAGTAGCCTGGACAGCTTCTCTGGAAACACCATATATTTT.

As regards this clone: This specimen includes other DNA sequences encoding the same CDR3. V usage is TRBV5-1 and J usage is TRBJ1-2, with D tentatively TRBD1 (5 bases). This CDR3 is 14 amino acids long. Trimming removed 0 bases from V and 2 bases from J, with 8 bases in between. Per germline, CDR1 SGHRS and CDR2 YFSETQ. The CDR3 spells CASSLGQPNYGYTF. CDR3 coding DNA: TGCGCCAGCAGCTTGGGACAGCCCAACTATGGCTACACCTTC.

V and J are TRBV9 and TRBJ2-5, with 14 bases lining up with TRBD2. The trim removed 0 bases at V and 2 bases at J, leaving 0 bases unmatched. Germline V CDR1 and CDR2: SGDLS, YYNGEE. The CDR3 has 16 residues. CDR3 sequence reads: CASSVGTSGGQETQYF. CDR3 DNA: TGTGCCAGCAGCGTAGGGACTAGCGGGGGGCAAGAGACCCAGTACTTC.

The rearrangement links TRBV4-3 to TRBJ2-7; 8 nucleotides agree with TRBD2. CDR3 length equals 16 residues. Germline-derived CDR1 and CDR2 are LGHNA and YSLEER. The ends lost 0 bases at V and 7 bases at J; junction bases unmatched: 11. In DNA form, the CDR3 reads TGCGCCAGCAGCCAAGAGCTTCGGACTAGCTTTCAAGAGCAGTACTTC. Protein sequence: CASSQELRTSFQEQYF.

This chain uses TRBV18 with TRBJ1-1; TRBD1 matches at 7 bases. Germline trimming cut 6 bases from V and 5 bases from J; bases unmatched to any gene: 12. CDR1 and CDR2 from the germline V gene are KGHSH and LQKENI. The CDR3 contains 15 residues. The CDR3 reads CASSPDRASGTEAFF. The CDR3 coding sequence is TGTGCCAGCTCCCCCGACAGGGCTTCAGGGACTGAAGCTTTCTTT.

The gene calls are TRBV7-9 and TRBJ1-2, with TRBD1 as a possible D gene (5 bases). V was clipped by 5 bases and J by 6 bases, with 13 bases between them. The CDR3 covers 13 residues. Germline V gives CDR1 SEHNR, CDR2 FQNEAQ (reference sequence). CDR3 sequence (DNA): TGTGCCAGCAGCCCCCCGGGGGTTGATGGCTACACCTTC. Translated, it gives CASSPPGVDGYTF.

This rearrangement joins TRBV7-2 to TRBJ2-7, with 8 nucleotides matching TRBD1. V was clipped by 4 bases and J by 3 bases; unmatched bases: 5. Per the germline V gene, CDR1 is SGHTA and CDR2 is FQGNSA. The length of the CDR3 is 14 residues. CDR3: CASSSTGGRYEQYF. CDR3 DNA: TGTGCCAGCAGCTCTACAGGGGGTCGCTACGAGCAGTACTTC.